In its sample, the clone carrying this T cell receptor (beta chain) was seen once. This CDR3 is 13 amino acids long. Per the germline V gene, CDR1 is LNHNV and CDR2 is YYDKDF (reference sequence). V was clipped by 2 bases and J by 5 bases, with 10 bases between them. The data were taken from a study of blood T cell repertoires in COVID-19. The overall study: PBMCs, B-cell-depleted T cells, or T cells provided the cDNA or gDNA that made up the material.

Measured with immunoSEQ multiplex PCR; TCRdb has only the in-frame clones, and not every one. The repertoire has 200,000 to 250,000 clones, about 88% of them found once; the top ten carry approximately 3%. The TCR originated in a man aged 55 to 69 with acute or convalescent COVID-19. This chain joins TRBV15 and TRBJ2-7, with D tentatively TRBD2 (5 bases). Sequencing was carried out using peripheral blood. CDR3 coding DNA: TGTGCCACCAGCAGACGGCCGAGGGACGAGCAGTACTTC. The encoded protein is CATSRRPRDEQYF. Based on the CDR3 plus reference TRBV15 and TRBJ2-7, the full variable domain is DAMVIQNPRYQVTQFGKPVTLSCSQTLNHNVMYWYQQKSSQAPKLLFHYYDKDFNNEADTPDNFQSRRPNTSFCFLDIRSPGLGDTAMYLCATSRRPRDEQYFGPGTRLTVT.